This T cell receptor (beta chain) was recovered during a study of CD8+CD57+ T cells in acquired aplastic anemia. About the research overall: The study obtained an average of 3.2 ug of DNA from sorted CD4+ and CD8+ cells. Broader study findings: Both patients and controls carried the same twenty-nine CD8+ CDR3 sequences.

Genomic DNA, serving as template, underwent TCR beta VDJ and CDR3 profiling. TCRdb redid the calling of the reads with MiXCR, one entry per CDR3 protein. The table records roughly 180,000 distinct CDR3 sequences, roughly 65% of them present only once. Whoever was chosen for sequencing had shown CD8+CD57+ cell expansion by flow cytometry. Severe acquired aplastic anemia was the diagnosis recorded for all patients. After removal of 0 bases from V and 0 bases from J, the junction contained 3 bases not matched to a gene. Per germline, CDR1 SGDLS and CDR2 YYNGEE. The CDR3 is made up of 17 amino acids. This clonotype showed up many times. Its antigen is not known.

The TCR originated in a human donor with aplastic anemia. The chain recombines TRBV9 with TRBJ2-3; TRBD2 matches 11 bases. The sample comprised sorted CD4+, CD8+, or CD8+CD57+ T cells (not recorded which) from PBMCs. The CDR3 DNA sequence: TGTGCCAGCAGCGTAGGGAGACTAGCGGGGAGCACAGATACGCAGTATTTT. Residues: CASSVGRLAGSTDTQYF.